This record concerns one T cell receptor (beta chain) sequence. The data stem from a study of blood T cell repertoires in COVID-19. Study context: Samples representing acute and convalescent COVID-19 were sourced from the United States, Italy and Spain. Sources were T cells, B-cell-depleted T cells, or PBMCs; the material itself was cDNA or gDNA.

The CDR3 loop spans 14 amino acids. Per the germline V gene, CDR1 is MDHEN and CDR2 is SYDVKM. V was clipped by 4 bases and J by 5 bases; unmatched bases: 5. In the original workflow: Reference gene primer amplification yielded estimated nucleated cell counts. Assay used: immunoSEQ multiplex PCR; TCRdb lists only in-frame clones, some missing. That table supplies the V and J calls and clone size; D and trimming were determined from the DNA. The table lists 200,000 to 300,000 clones, approximately 87% of them singletons, with over 2% in the top ten. This TCR was sampled from a woman aged 45-59 years with acute or convalescent COVID-19. Sequenced material: peripheral blood. The V and J genes are TRBV28 and TRBJ1-2; TRBD1 matches at 9 bases. The CDR3 nucleotides read TGTGCCAGCAGTTCCGGGACAGGGAGGTATGGCTACACCTTC. Its translation: CASSSGTGRYGYTF.